Shown below are 17 T cell receptor beta chains from a single sample sequenced in a study of blood T cell repertoires in COVID-19. Measured with immunoSEQ multiplex PCR; TCRdb has only the in-frame clones, and not every one. The top ten hold about 2.7% of the sample, which has around 200,000 clones, approximately 83% seen once. The source material was peripheral blood. Receptors were obtained from a human donor with acute or convalescent COVID-19. The donor label of this sample is uncertain.

This clone was seen more than once but under ten times. The chain recombines TRBV7-2 with TRBJ1-6, with TRBD1 identical over 10 bases. V shed 4 bases and J 11 bases; nucleotides not matched to a gene: 11. The CDR3 has 16 residues. Germline CDR1 is SGHTA and CDR2 is FQGNSA. CDR3 sequence: CASSSNPGTGDTPLHF. The CDR3 DNA sequence: TGTGCCAGCAGCTCAAACCCCGGGACAGGGGATACACCCCTCCACTTT. Combining the CDR3 with reference TRBV7-2 and TRBJ1-6 gives the whole variable domain GAGVSQSPSNKVTEKGKDVELRCDPISGHTALYWYRQSLGQGLEFLIYFQGNSAPDKSGLPSDRFSAERTGGSVSTLTIQRTQQEDSAVYLCASSSNPGTGDTPLHFGNGTRLTVT.

The chain links TRBV6-6 to TRBJ2-7; TRBD2 agrees at 11 bases. Per germline, CDR1 MNHNY and CDR2 SVGAGI (reference sequence). The junction had 5 bases not matched to a gene; V was cut back by 10 bases and J by 3 bases. The CDR3 consists of 13 residues. CDR3 DNA sequence: TGTGCCACCTCCGGGACTAGCGGCTACGAGCAGTACTTC. Protein: CATSGTSGYEQYF.

The CDR3, as DNA: TGTGCCAGCTCACAGGGAGCCACAGATACGCAGTATTTT. It encodes CASSQGATDTQYF. This chain connects TRBV18 to TRBJ2-3, with a weak D call TRBD2 (5 bases). Germline V gives CDR1 KGHSH, CDR2 LQKENI. Deletions cut 4 bases from V and 2 bases from J, with 7 bases between. CDR3 size: 13 residues.

The rearrangement links TRBV30 to TRBJ1-2; no clear D. V lost 4 bases and J lost 4, with 10 bases in between. The CDR3 is 12 residues long. The germline V gene has CDR1 GTSNPN and CDR2 SVGIG (reference sequence). The chain's CDR3 is CAWIQTGYGYTF. CDR3 DNA: TGTGCCTGGATCCAGACGGGCTATGGCTACACCTTC.

This clone has a handful of counts. V usage is TRBV19 and J usage is TRBJ1-1; TRBD1 agrees at 8 bases. Unmatched junction bases numbered 8, after V lost 8 bases and J lost 3 bases. This CDR3 comprises 14 residues. Germline V gives CDR1 LNHDA, CDR2 SQIVND (reference sequence). This CDR3 is CASGLLTGDTEAFF. In DNA, the CDR3 is TGTGCCAGTGGGCTTCTGACAGGGGACACTGAAGCTTTCTTT. The entire variable domain, with the rest obtained from reference TRBV19 and TRBJ1-1, is as follows: DGGITQSPKYLFRKEGQNVTLSCEQNLNHDAMYWYRQDPGQGLRLIYYSQIVNDFQKGDIAEGYSVSREKKESFPLTVTSAQKNPTAFYLCASGLLTGDTEAFFGQGTRLTVV.

The chain recombines TRBV5-1 with TRBJ1-4; TRBD1 might be the D (6 bases). There are 16 residues in the CDR3. V shed 2 bases and J shed 3 bases, with 14 bases lying between them. Germline CDR1 is SGHRS and CDR2 is YFSETQ. This CDR3 is CASSFSGGWANEKLFF. CDR3 nucleotide sequence: TGCGCCAGCAGCTTTTCGGGGGGCTGGGCTAATGAAAAACTGTTTTTT.

The V gene is TRBV3-1 (or the pseudogene TRBV3-2), the J gene TRBJ2-1, with 8 bases aligning to TRBD2. The CDR3 extends over 16 amino acids. Trimming took 4 bases from V and 7 from J; bases not matched to a gene: 12. CDR1 is LGHDT, CDR2 YNNKEL, per germline (reference sequence). The CDR3 DNA is TGTGCCAGCAGCCCCGGGGGGGGCGGGAGACGAAATGAGCAGTTCTTC. This encodes CASSPGGGGRRNEQFF.

The chain combines TRBV5-6 with TRBJ2-3, with a possible D match to TRBD2 (6 bases). CDR1 and CDR2 (germline): SGHDT, YYEEEE. The CDR3 has 12 residues. The ends were cut back, 1 base at V and 11 bases at J, with 11 bases in the middle. The CDR3 is CASSLYLREQYF. CDR3 DNA sequence: TGTGCCAGCAGCTTGTATTTGCGGGAGCAGTATTTT.

V is TRBV11-2 and J is TRBJ2-1; 10 bases are a match to TRBD2. The J segment lost 2 bases and the V segment lost 4 bases, leaving 5 bases of the junction unmatched. This CDR3 has 16 residues. Germline loops: CDR1 SGHAT, CDR2 FQNNGV. CDR3 residues: CASSSLAGAAYNEQFF. In DNA, the CDR3 is TGTGCCAGCAGCTCCCTAGCGGGAGCCGCCTACAATGAGCAGTTCTTC.

This clone was found once. The rearrangement uses TRBV5-1 and TRBJ1-4; tentative D call: TRBD1 (6 bases). With 0 bases removed from V and 7 bases from J, the gap between germline ends came to 7 bases. Germline loops: CDR1 SGHRS, CDR2 YFSETQ. This CDR3 spans 13 amino acids. The CDR3 loop reads CASSLADSEKLFF. CDR3 DNA: TGCGCCAGCAGCTTGGCGGACAGTGAAAAACTGTTTTTT.

CDR3 sequence reads: CASSLALQGGNQPQHF. CDR3 sequence (DNA): TGTGCCAGCAGCTTAGCTCTGCAGGGAGGGAATCAGCCCCAGCATTTT. V and J are TRBV11-3 and TRBJ1-5; D perhaps matches TRBD1 (5 bases). The germline V gene encodes CDR1 SGHNT and CDR2 YENEEA. Trimming pared 1 base from V and 4 bases from J, leaving 14 bases between. The CDR3 extends over 16 amino acids.

V gene TRBV11-2 combines with J gene TRBJ1-2, with a tentative D call TRBD1 (6 bases). Germline lookup yields CDR1 SGHAT and CDR2 FQNNGV. CDR3 length: 13 residues. V lost 5 bases and J lost 5, with 12 bases in between. The DNA of the CDR3 is TGTGCCAGCAGCCTATCACAGGGATATGGCTACACCTTC. Amino acid sequence: CASSLSQGYGYTF.

This chain links TRBV3-1 (or the pseudogene TRBV3-2) with TRBJ1-1; 9 bases line up with TRBD1. J lost 7 bases, V lost 5 bases, and 8 bases had no gene match. Germline CDR1 and CDR2: LGHDT and YNNKEL (reference sequence). This CDR3 is built from 14 residues. CDR3 coding DNA: TGTGCCAGCAGCTCTGACAGGGGGAAGGATGAAGCTTTCTTT. Its translation is CASSSDRGKDEAFF.

The rearrangement uses TRBV6-1 and TRBJ1-2, with 7 positions matching TRBD1. Looked up from germline, CDR1 is MNHNS and CDR2 is SASEGT. Trimming at V came to 0 bases and at J to 5 bases, leaving 6 bases not matched to a gene. The length of the CDR3 is 15 residues. The CDR3 sequence: CASSEAGQGQYGYTF. The DNA for the CDR3 is TGTGCCAGCAGTGAAGCGGGTCAGGGACAGTATGGCTACACCTTC.

The V gene is TRBV7-9, the J gene TRBJ2-2; 8 bases are shared with TRBD1. The CDR3 has 16 residues. CDR1 and CDR2 (germline): SEHNR, FQNEAQ (reference sequence). The trim removed 5 bases at V and 7 bases at J, leaving 12 bases unmatched. CDR3 nucleotide sequence: TGTGCCAGCAGCCCCCGGGACAGGTCTGTCGTCGGGGAGCTGTTTTTT. This gives the protein CASSPRDRSVVGELFF.

The chain has TRBV5-1 and TRBJ1-2, with 7 bases aligning to TRBD1. Germline lookup yields CDR1 SGHRS and CDR2 YFSETQ. V gave up 0 bases and J gave up 8 bases; unmatched junction bases: 4. The CDR3 is 13 residues long. The chain's CDR3 is CASSLVEGAGYTF. Written as DNA, the CDR3 is TGCGCCAGCAGCTTGGTGGAGGGGGCGGGCTACACCTTC.

The chain recombines TRBV30 with TRBJ2-7; D is perhaps TRBD1 (5 bases). The germline V gene has CDR1 GTSNPN and CDR2 SVGIG (reference sequence). The CDR3 covers 12 residues. Trimming took off 0 bases at V and 4 bases at J, with 7 bases between the two ends. CDR3 amino acids: CAWSVGPYEQYF. In nucleotides, the CDR3 is TGTGCCTGGAGTGTGGGGCCTTACGAGCAGTACTTC.